Listed here are 9 T cell receptor beta chains from one sample, sequenced in a study of blood T cell repertoires in COVID-19. The assay was immunoSEQ multiplex PCR, and TCRdb's table has in-frame clones only and misses some. Of 150,000 to 200,000 clones listed, more than 65% are singletons. Sequenced sample: peripheral blood. Receptors originate from a human donor with acute or convalescent COVID-19. The donor label of this sample is uncertain.

The chain uses TRBV5-1 and TRBJ2-3, with 9 bases matching TRBD2. Germline V gene data show CDR1 as SGHRS and CDR2 as YFSETQ. The CDR3 loop spans 18 amino acids. The junction had 16 bases not matched to a gene; V was cut back by 4 bases and J by 4 bases. The CDR3 DNA follows: TGCGCCAGCAGCAGCTTCTCCCGGGGTAGCGGGAGTGCAGATACGCAGTATTTT. It codes for CASSSFSRGSGSADTQYF. Supplemented by reference TRBV5-1 and TRBJ2-3, the full variable domain reads KAGVTQTPRYLIKTRGQQVTLSCSPISGHRSVSWYQQTPGQGLQFLFEYFSETQRNKGNFPGRFSGRQFSNSRSEMNVSTLELGDSALYLCASSSFSRGSGSADTQYFGPGTRLTVL.

The chain uses TRBV28 and TRBJ1-2; D is possibly TRBD1 (5 bases). The CDR3 is 13 residues long. Germline-derived CDR1 and CDR2 are MDHEN and SYDVKM. Trimming stripped 2 bases from V and 4 bases from J, with 8 bases between. CDR3 in amino acids: CASSLETAYGYTF. The DNA of the CDR3 is TGTGCCAGCAGTTTAGAGACAGCCTATGGCTACACCTTC.

This chain connects TRBV9 to TRBJ1-6; possible D gene TRBD1, 5 bases. Germline CDR1 reads SGDLS; CDR2 reads YYNGEE. V shed 3 bases and J shed 7 bases, with 11 bases lying between them. The CDR3 extends over 14 amino acids. In DNA, the CDR3 is TGTGCCAGCAGCGGGACAACGGTCAATTCACCCCTCCACTTT. This gives the protein CASSGTTVNSPLHF. The full variable domain, its missing parts supplied by reference TRBV9 and TRBJ1-6, is DSGVTQTPKHLITATGQRVTLRCSPRSGDLSVYWYQQSLDQGLQFLIQYYNGEERAKGNILERFSAQQFPDLHSELNLSSLELGDSALYFCASSGTTVNSPLHFGNGTRLTVT.

The chain combines TRBV19 with TRBJ1-1; 8 bases map to TRBD1. In germline, CDR1 is LNHDA, CDR2 SQIVND (reference sequence). V lost 5 bases to trimming and J lost 5 bases; unmatched junction nucleotides: 7. This CDR3 is built from 14 residues. CDR3 sequence (DNA): TGTGCCAGTAGTTCGGACAGGGTTATAACTGAAGCTTTCTTT. Its protein product is CASSSDRVITEAFF.

This chain links TRBV15 with TRBJ2-7; 7 bases are shared with TRBD1. This CDR3 contains 14 residues. Germline values: CDR1 LNHNV, CDR2 YYDKDF (reference sequence). V dropped 3 bases and J dropped 5; count of bases not matched to a gene: 7. CDR3 nucleotides: TGTGCCACCAGCAGGCCTTTACAGGGGCACGAGCAGTACTTC. Amino acid sequence: CATSRPLQGHEQYF.

V usage is TRBV7-8 and J usage is TRBJ1-3; D not certain. In germline, CDR1 is SGHVS, CDR2 FQNEAQ. The CDR3 covers 15 residues. V dropped 6 bases and J dropped 0 bases, with 12 bases sitting between them. The CDR3 loop is CASRPLAGSGNTIYF. The DNA for the CDR3 is TGTGCCAGCAGACCCCTGGCGGGCTCTGGAAACACCATATATTTT.

This CDR3 is CASSLDGKIGYTF. The CDR3 DNA follows: TGTGCCAGCAGTTTAGACGGGAAGATCGGCTACACCTTC. The chain is built from TRBV12-3 or TRBV12-4 and TRBJ1-2; D ambiguous. V was pared by 1 base and J by 8 bases, with 11 bases between. The CDR3 spans 13 residues.

The rearrangement uses TRBV19 and TRBJ2-7; 11 bases map to TRBD2. Germline loops: CDR1 LNHDA, CDR2 SQIVND (reference sequence). The J segment lost 6 bases and the V segment lost 2 bases, leaving 3 bases of the junction unmatched. The CDR3 has 14 residues. The CDR3, as DNA: TGTGCCAGTAGTATAACTAGCGGGAGTTCCGAGCAGTACTTC. Amino acid sequence: CASSITSGSSEQYF.

The chain combines TRBV2 with TRBJ2-6; 9 nucleotides match TRBD1. V was clipped by 7 bases and J by 2 bases; unmatched bases: 12. The germline V gene encodes CDR1 SNHLY and CDR2 FYNNEI. This CDR3 region has 18 residues. The CDR3 protein is CASMRPTGGSPGANVLTF. CDR3 bases: TGTGCCAGCATGCGGCCAACAGGGGGCAGCCCTGGGGCCAACGTCCTGACTTTC.